The entry below gives a single TCR beta chain sequence along with its context. The target antigen is unknown. Genomic DNA belonging to each subset was distributed in equal measure over several immunoSEQ plates. Generated by immunoSEQ multiplex PCR, the TCRdb table keeps only in-frame clones and is missing some. Of about 2.3 million clones listed, about 92% are singletons. The CDR3 runs 17 residues. The germline V gene encodes CDR1 SGDLS and CDR2 YYNGEE. Trimming took off 8 bases at V and 0 bases at J, with 21 bases between the two ends. This entry comes from a study of shared clonotypes between healthy human individuals. For the study at large: CD4 naive and CD4 memory each took three plates per donor, while CD8 naive took two and CD8 memory one.

Study-wide points: Naive CD4 clonotypes were shared across a handful of donors at about 5%.

What was sequenced was naive CD4+ T cells from PBMCs. Described subset: CD45RA+ positively selected. This TCR came from a man aged 18 to 29 in good health. Some clones in this sample may be carry-over from other donors' samples. This chain connects TRBV9 to TRBJ1-5; a possible D gene is TRBD1 (5 bases). CDR3 bases: TGTGCCAGAGACAGTGGAAGGGGTAGATATAGCAATCAGCCCCAGCATTTT. Residues: CARDSGRGRYSNQPQHF.